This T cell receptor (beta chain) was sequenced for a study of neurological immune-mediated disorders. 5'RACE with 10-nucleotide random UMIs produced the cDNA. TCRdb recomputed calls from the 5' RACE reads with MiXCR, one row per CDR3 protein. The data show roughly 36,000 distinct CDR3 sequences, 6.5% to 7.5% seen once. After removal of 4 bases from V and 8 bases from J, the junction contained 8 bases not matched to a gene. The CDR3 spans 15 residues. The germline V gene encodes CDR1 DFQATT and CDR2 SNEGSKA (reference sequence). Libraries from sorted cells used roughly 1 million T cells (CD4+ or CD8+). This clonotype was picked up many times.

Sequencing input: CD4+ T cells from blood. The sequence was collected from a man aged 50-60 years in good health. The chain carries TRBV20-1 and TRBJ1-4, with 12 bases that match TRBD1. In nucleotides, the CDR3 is TGCAGTGCTACCGGGACAGGGGGCGCTAGGGAAAAACTGTTTTTT. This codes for CSATGTGGAREKLFF.